The following is a T cell receptor (beta chain) sequence with its context. Its antigen is undetermined. Unique molecular identifiers tagged the TCR beta cDNA libraries. Some 500,000 cDNA molecules were obtained per 1 to 10 million input T cells. MiXCR, run by TCRdb on the PCR reads, gives a single entry per CDR3 protein. The table records about 810,000 distinct CDR3 sequences, about 57% of them present only once. The record originates from a study of post-analysis software for immune sequencing data. Study in general: Several disease courses (relapsing-remitting, secondary progressive and progressive-relapsing) of multiple sclerosis were included. Study results and caveats: The F measure placed samples prepared in the same batch into strongly shared clusters. In multiple sclerosis, normalized Chao1 diversity was significantly below that of controls. Patients showed TRBV5-6, TRBV5-1 and TRBV20-1 among five TRBV segments more frequent than in controls.

Per the germline V gene, CDR1 is SQVTM and CDR2 is ANQGSEA. The length of the CDR3 is 13 residues. V shed 6 bases and J shed 1 base, with 12 bases lying between them. V usage is TRBV29-1 and J usage is TRBJ1-1; D is perhaps TRBD1 (6 bases). This TCR came from a girl aged 5 to 17 with multiple sclerosis. The sample taken for sequencing was blood. The CDR3 region is CSVSYRENTEAFF. The CDR3 DNA is TGCAGCGTAAGTTACAGGGAGAACACTGAAGCTTTCTTT.